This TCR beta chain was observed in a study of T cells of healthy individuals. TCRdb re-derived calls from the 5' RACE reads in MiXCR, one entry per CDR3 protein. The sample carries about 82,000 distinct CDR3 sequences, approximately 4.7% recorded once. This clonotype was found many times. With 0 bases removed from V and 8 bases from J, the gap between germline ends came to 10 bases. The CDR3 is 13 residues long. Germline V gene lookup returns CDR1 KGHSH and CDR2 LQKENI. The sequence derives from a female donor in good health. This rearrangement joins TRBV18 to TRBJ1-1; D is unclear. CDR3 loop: CASSPPSTAEAFF. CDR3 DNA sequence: TGTGCCAGCTCACCACCGTCCACAGCAGAAGCTTTCTTT.